The clone carrying this TCR beta chain appeared many times. Its antigen is undetermined. The CDR3 covers 16 residues. Germline V gene data show CDR1 as MDHEN and CDR2 as SYDVKM. The V segment lost 4 bases and the J segment 7 bases; nucleotides outside the gene matches: 12. This record belongs to a study of early T cells in non-severe SARS-CoV-2 infection. Study context: From unsorted whole blood, bulk RNA was sequenced, and the chains remained unpaired.

Study conclusions and caveats: Matching against VDJdb likely underestimated virus-specific expansions, favoring anti-spike CD8.

Unique molecular identifiers (one per individual cDNA molecule) were attached. MiXCR, run by TCRdb on the 5' RACE reads, gives a single entry per CDR3 protein. The table includes 80,000 or so distinct CDR3 sequences, around 12% detected once. The receptor was derived from an adult who was a healthcare worker with PCR-confirmed SARS-CoV-2 infection or an uninfected control (not recorded which). This chain connects TRBV28 to TRBJ2-2; 7 nucleotides line up with TRBD2. Sequenced input: whole blood. This chain's CDR3 is CASSYWEGAESGELFF. The CDR3 region has the DNA TGTGCCAGCAGTTATTGGGAGGGCGCAGAAAGCGGGGAGCTGTTTTTT.